In this sample, the clone carrying this T cell receptor (beta chain) turned up a few times. Its antigen is still unknown. The data were obtained in a study of T cell repertoires in cytomegalovirus infection. Study in general: Matching HLA type, along with CMV infection, was indicated by public TCR beta signatures. Study findings and constraints: Within the response measured ex vivo, HLA-C-restricted CMV-specific TCR beta clonotypes were dominant.

From the reads, TCRdb called clonotypes with MiXCR, one entry per CDR3 protein. The data contain approximately 180,000 distinct CDR3 sequences, 9.5% of them singletons. Material: PBMCs. This TCR derives from a human donor in good health (CMV status not recorded). Some clones in this sample may be carry-over from other donors' samples.

Here the CDR3 reads CASSTGTVYGYTF. The CDR3 coding sequence is TGCGCCAGCAGCACCGGGACAGTTTATGGCTACACCTTC. The chain employs TRBV5-1 and TRBJ1-2; 7 bases fit TRBD1. Per germline, CDR1 SGHRS and CDR2 YFSETQ. With 4 bases clipped from V and 5 bases from J, the junction kept 5 bases outside the gene matches. This CDR3 region has 13 residues.